This T cell receptor (beta chain) comes out of a study of T cells after yellow fever vaccination. Overall study: The fractions with low cell numbers were processed using SMART-Seq v4 Ultra Low Input.

For TCR, cDNA came from 5'RACE template switching, which added a universal primer site and UMIs. MiXCR, applied by TCRdb to the 5' RACE reads, yields one record per CDR3 protein. The sample includes 100,000 to 150,000 distinct CDR3 sequences, 13% to 15% seen only once; the top ten take approximately 43%. Comment on this clonotype: The antigen is not known.

The study, taken as a whole, reports: Abundant clonotypes from the bulk population could have been carried over as contaminants into FACS-sorted repertoires. Post-booster reappearance was seen for most primary-vaccination clones (just over 95% CD4, about 90% CD8).

V trimming: 3 bases; J trimming: 4 bases; junction bases outside the gene matches: 7. This CDR3 has 16 residues. Germline V gene data show CDR1 as LNHNV and CDR2 as YYDKDF (reference sequence). This chain links TRBV15 with TRBJ1-3; 9 bases align to TRBD1. This TCR came from a man between 18 and 29 years old who received the YFV17D yellow fever vaccine. This sample comprised CD8+ T cells sorted from PBMCs, obtained 5 days after the yellow fever booster vaccination. The CDR3 DNA is TGTGCCACCAGCAGGCCGGGACAGGGATCCGGAAACACCATATATTTT. Translation gives CATSRPGQGSGNTIYF. Based on the CDR3 plus reference TRBV15 and TRBJ1-3, the full variable domain is DAMVIQNPRYQVTQFGKPVTLSCSQTLNHNVMYWYQQKSSQAPKLLFHYYDKDFNNEADTPDNFQSRRPNTSFCFLDIRSPGLGDTAMYLCATSRPGQGSGNTIYFGEGSWLTVV.